This T cell receptor beta chain appears in the sequencing data of a study of PD-1 blockade in classical Hodgkin lymphoma. The CDR3 length is 16 residues. With V trimmed by 0 bases and J by 2 bases, 5 bases remained unmatched. Germline assignment: CDR1 SGDLS and CDR2 YYNGEE. Measured with immunoSEQ multiplex PCR; TCRdb has only the in-frame clones, and not every one. The sample contains 25,000 to 35,000 clones, 72% of which appear only once. Time point indicated: cycle 4 day 1 (C4D1), after less than seven weeks of nivolumab. Relapses following autologous stem cell transplantation were seen in all patients, with brentuximab vedotin exposure varying. Best responses fell into complete response, partial response or progressive disease.

This receptor was taken from a human donor with classical Hodgkin lymphoma. The rearrangement joins TRBV9 to TRBJ1-2; 9 bases fit TRBD1. The material was peripheral blood mononuclear cells (PBMCs), obtained before the fourth cycle of nivolumab. Written as DNA, the CDR3 is TGTGCCAGCAGCGTAGGGACAGGGGCCGTGAACTATGGCTACACCTTC. Translation gives CASSVGTGAVNYGYTF.